Shown below are 4 T cell receptor beta chains from a single sample sequenced in a study of vaccination effects on CD4 cells after COVID-19. The assay was immunoSEQ multiplex PCR, and TCRdb's table has in-frame clones only and misses some. This table has about 45,000 clones, roughly three quarters appearing once. Culture proceeded for about 11 days, and CD4+ T cells were then isolated. Of the BNT162b2 and mRNA-1273 vaccines, participants received two doses of one or the other. No antigen has been identified for these receptors. The sequencing used CD4+ T cells from PBMCs cultured without peptide, collected after COVID-19 vaccination. The source is a human donor who received a COVID-19 vaccine.

In its sample, this clone was seen a few times. Other DNA variants within this sample encode the same CDR3. This chain joins TRBV5-1 and TRBJ2-5, with TRBD1 identical over 7 bases. The V gene's germline CDR1 is SGHRS and CDR2 YFSETQ. Losses at the gene ends were 5 bases for V and 1 base for J; bases not matched to a gene: 5. The CDR3 consists of 14 residues. The CDR3 sequence: CASSPGQVQETQYF. The DNA of the CDR3 is TGCGCCAGCAGTCCCGGACAGGTCCAAGAGACCCAGTACTTC.

Here the CDR3 DNA reads TGTGCCACCATATTACAGGGGGCAGGGGAGACCCAGTACTTC. The encoded protein is CATILQGAGETQYF. V usage is TRBV28 and J usage is TRBJ2-5; 9 bases agree with TRBD1. The CDR3 has 14 residues. CDR1 MDHEN and CDR2 SYDVKM come from the germline V gene. V was pared by 10 bases and J by 5 bases, with 11 bases of the junction left unmatched. The whole variable domain, remainder taken from reference TRBV28 and TRBJ2-5, is DVKVTQSSRYLVKRTGEKVFLECVQDMDHENMFWYRQDPGLGLRLIYFSYDVKMKEKGDIPEGYSVSREKKERFSLILESASTNQTSMYLCATILQGAGETQYFGPGTRLLVL.

This chain connects TRBV5-1 to TRBJ2-7, with 9 bases identical to TRBD1. Germline CDR1 is SGHRS and CDR2 is YFSETQ. This CDR3 spans 13 amino acids. Trimming took 4 bases from V and 4 from J; bases not matched to a gene: 3. The CDR3 here is CASSVDRGYEQYF. The CDR3 nucleotides are TGCGCCAGCAGCGTGGACAGGGGTTACGAGCAGTACTTC.

The J gene is TRBJ2-7, the V gene TRBV6-5, with no clear D. Germline V gene sequence: CDR1 MNHEY, CDR2 SVGAGI. V was cut by 8 bases and J by 5 bases, with 13 bases left in between. This CDR3 has 12 residues. The CDR3 nucleotides are TGTGCCAGCGAACGGATGGGTCACGAGCAGTACTTC. Translation gives CASERMGHEQYF.